The 5 T cell receptor beta chains below all came from one sample that was sequenced in a study of cytomegalovirus exposure and HLA in healthy donors. PCR used 60 Vbeta primers and 13 Jbeta primers. Method: immunoSEQ multiplex PCR; TCRdb's copy keeps in-frame clones and lacks some. The sample has roughly 73,000 clones; 70% to 85% are singletons. The sample taken for sequencing was PBMCs. Receptors originate from a woman aged 45 to 65 in good health and CMV-seronegative.

The chain links TRBV10-3 to TRBJ2-3; 12 nucleotides line up with TRBD2. The V gene end was trimmed by 8 bases and the J gene end by 0 bases; junction bases not matched to a gene: 12. Germline CDR1 reads ENHRY; CDR2 reads SYGVKD. The CDR3 is made up of 18 amino acids. For the CDR3, the DNA is TGTGCCATCGGAGAATCTAGCGGGAGGGGAATTAGCACAGATACGCAGTATTTT. Its protein is CAIGESSGRGISTDTQYF.

CDR3 DNA sequence: TGTGCCAGCAGCCCAGGGACAGCTAACACTGAAGCTTTCTTT. Translated, it gives CASSPGTANTEAFF. The chain recombines TRBV7-8 with TRBJ1-1; 7 bases match TRBD1. Germline trimming cut 5 bases from V and 2 bases from J; bases unmatched to any gene: 5. Germline values: CDR1 SGHVS, CDR2 FQNEAQ. The CDR3 is made up of 14 amino acids.

The gene calls are TRBV2 and TRBJ2-4; tentative D call: TRBD1 (6 bases). In germline, CDR1 is SNHLY, CDR2 FYNNEI. The V end was cut by 3 bases, the J end by 4 bases, with 10 bases between. The CDR3 is 14 residues long. CDR3 loop: CASSETGRKNIQYF. The CDR3 DNA follows: TGTGCCAGCAGTGAGACAGGTAGAAAAAACATTCAGTACTTC.

The V and J genes are TRBV2 and TRBJ2-5; 7 nucleotides match TRBD2. Germline loops: CDR1 SNHLY, CDR2 FYNNEI. V was clipped by 3 bases and J by 5 bases; unmatched bases: 6. The CDR3 spans 14 residues. CDR3 sequence (DNA): TGTGCCAGCAGTGAGAGGCAGGGAGGGGAGACCCAGTACTTC. Its translation is CASSERQGGETQYF.

The chain recombines TRBV27 with TRBJ2-1; 7 bases align to TRBD2. Germline assignment: CDR1 MNHEY and CDR2 SMNVEV (reference sequence). V trimming: 5 bases; J trimming: 0 bases; junction bases outside the gene matches: 7. The CDR3 totals 16 residues. As DNA, the CDR3 is TGTGCCAGCAGTCCCCGGACTAGAGCCTCCTACAATGAGCAGTTCTTC. Translating gives CASSPRTRASYNEQFF.